This T cell receptor (beta chain) comes out of a study of blood T cell repertoires in COVID-19. Seattle participants joined during active infection and were tracked over time. In the source study's methods: Estimation of nucleated cell counts was performed using reference gene primer amplification. Assay used: immunoSEQ multiplex PCR; TCRdb lists only in-frame clones, some missing. V and J calls and clone size follow that table, whereas D and trimming were derived from the DNA. The table shows about 160,000 clones, with about 88% occurring only once. Input material: peripheral blood. This sequence originates from a woman between 45 and 60 years old with COVID-19, enrolled during active disease.

CDR3 DNA: TGTGCCAGCAGGGGGACAGGGGAACGATACAAACTGTTTTTT. Its protein is CASRGTGERYKLFF. The rearrangement uses TRBV6-5 and TRBJ1-4, with 10 nucleotides matching TRBD1. CDR3 size: 14 residues. Trimming at V came to 6 bases and at J to 11 bases, leaving 9 bases not matched to a gene. Germline-derived CDR1 and CDR2 are MNHEY and SVGAGI.